Below, one T cell receptor beta chain is given with its context. Its antigen is unknown. The data belong to a study of T cell repertoires in cytomegalovirus infection. About the research overall: Selection of CMV epitopes for the study included recently identified HLA-C-restricted and well-studied HLA-B-restricted ones. CMV infection and matching HLA type were both indicated by public TCR beta signatures.

The CDR3 is 17 amino acids. CDR1 is MGHRA, CDR2 YSYEKL, per germline. V was clipped by 0 bases and J by 0 bases, with 14 bases between them. Each CDR3 protein is one row after TCRdb ran MiXCR on the reads. The sample has some 480,000 distinct CDR3 sequences, 33% seen once. Study results and caveats: Accumulated public TCR beta family frequency recognized individuals carrying CMV together with the relevant HLA. The ex vivo response showed dominance by HLA-C-restricted CMV-specific TCR beta clonotypes.

The sequence was obtained from a human donor in good health (CMV status not recorded). Some clones in this sample may be carry-over from other donors' samples. The chain joins TRBV4-1 to TRBJ2-5; tentatively, D is TRBD1 (7 bases). The sequencing here drew on cultured PBMCs, taken from culture after CMV antigen stimulation. The CDR3 here is CASSQDAGQNYQETQYF. Written as DNA, the CDR3 is TGCGCCAGCAGCCAAGATGCGGGACAGAACTACCAAGAGACCCAGTACTTC.